The 32 T cell receptor beta chains given below trace back to one sample, sequenced in a study of T cells in tuberculosis. The protocol was immunoSEQ multiplex PCR, while the TCRdb copy is restricted to in-frame clones and leaves out a portion. The sample has roughly 34,000 clones, 95% to 97% seen once. The material sequenced was PBMCs. Every receptor here comes from a donor between 10 and 35 years old with latent tuberculosis or without tuberculosis infection.

Worth noting for this clone: At one end the junction does not follow the germline gene, possibly because of a read error. The genes are TRBV13 and TRBJ1-2; D may be TRBD1 (6 bases). Germline lookup yields CDR1 PRHDT and CDR2 FYEKMQ (reference sequence). The CDR3 has 14 residues. CDR3 protein: CASSPPPHSTGRAF. CDR3 nucleotide sequence: TGTGCCAGCAGCCCACCACCACATTCGACAGGTCGGGCATTC.

The chain combines TRBV29-1 with TRBJ1-2, with D perhaps matching TRBD1 (5 bases). This CDR3 has 11 amino acids. Between the trimmed V and J ends, which lost 3 bases and 8 bases, there was a span of 10 bases. Germline V gene sequence: CDR1 SQVTM, CDR2 ANQGSEA. The CDR3 DNA follows: TGCAGCGTTGAGGGGGGTTCGGGCTACACCTTC. It yields the protein CSVEGGSGYTF.

V and J are TRBV5-1 and TRBJ2-3, with unresolved D. This CDR3 contains 15 residues. Trimming stripped 1 base from V and 2 bases from J, with 11 bases between. Per germline, CDR1 SGHRS and CDR2 YFSETQ. CDR3 nucleotide sequence: TGCGCCAGCAGCTTGACACTACTTAACACAGATACGCAGTATTTT. Amino acid sequence: CASSLTLLNTDTQYF.

This chain joins TRBV4-1 and TRBJ2-1; TRBD1 is a possible D gene (5 bases). Germline-derived CDR1 and CDR2 are MGHRA and YSYEKL. Trimming stripped 4 bases from V and 3 bases from J, with 10 bases between. The CDR3 extends over 14 amino acids. The CDR3 here is CASSRQFGYNEQFF. The CDR3 DNA sequence: TGCGCCAGCAGCCGACAGTTCGGCTACAATGAGCAGTTCTTC.

The chain has TRBV11-2 and TRBJ2-7; no clear D. The CDR3 runs to 13 residues. Trimming took 5 bases from V and 5 from J, leaving 13 bases between them. Germline values: CDR1 SGHAT, CDR2 FQNNGV. The CDR3 region has the DNA TGTGCCAGCAGCCCCCTTAGTAGCCACGAGCAGTACTTC. Translating gives CASSPLSSHEQYF.

The chain has TRBV27 and TRBJ1-6; D gene uncertain. This CDR3 has 15 amino acids. Germline assignment: CDR1 MNHEY and CDR2 SMNVEV (reference sequence). Trimming cost V 7 bases and J 6 bases, with 16 bases left between them. As DNA, the CDR3 is TGTGCCAGCACCCCCGGCTTAGCGGGTAATTCACCCCTCCACTTT. Its translation is CASTPGLAGNSPLHF.

The rearrangement uses TRBV6-1 and TRBJ2-3; D uncertain. V dropped 3 bases and J dropped 1 base, with 17 bases sitting between them. This CDR3 region has 17 residues. CDR1 is MNHNS and CDR2 is SASEGT in the germline V gene. For the CDR3, the DNA is TGTGCCAGCAGTGAGGTGCGTCTGTACCTCGGCACAGATACGCAGTATTTT. Translating gives CASSEVRLYLGTDTQYF.

The chain carries TRBV25-1 and TRBJ2-7; 10 bases are a match to TRBD1. Germline lookup yields CDR1 MGHDK and CDR2 SYGVNS. Trimming removed 5 bases from V and 3 bases from J; junction bases left unmatched: 10. CDR3 length: 16 residues. The CDR3 DNA is TGTGCCAGCAGTCACCGAACGAGGACAGGGGGCTACGAGCAGTACTTC. As protein: CASSHRTRTGGYEQYF.

This chain connects TRBV7-2 to TRBJ2-1; D might be TRBD2 (5 bases). Germline V gene sequence: CDR1 SGHTA, CDR2 FQGNSA. The CDR3 has 12 residues. The V gene lost 5 bases and the J gene lost 8 bases, with 10 bases spanning the gap. CDR3 loop: CASSASGYEQFF. The CDR3 DNA reads as TGTGCCAGCAGCGCGAGCGGTTATGAGCAGTTCTTC.

This chain links TRBV4-2 with TRBJ2-4, with D tentatively TRBD1 (6 bases). The ends were cut back, 4 bases at V and 5 bases at J, with 12 bases in the middle. This CDR3 has 14 amino acids. Germline V gives CDR1 LGHNA, CDR2 YNFKEQ. CDR3 bases: TGTGCCAGCAGCCTCGACCGGACAGAAAACATTCAGTACTTC. Its protein is CASSLDRTENIQYF.

The rearrangement uses TRBV28 and TRBJ1-5, with 8 bases matching TRBD1. V trimming: 8 bases; J trimming: 0 bases; junction bases outside the gene matches: 6. Germline V gives CDR1 MDHEN, CDR2 SYDVKM. The CDR3 is made up of 15 amino acids. The CDR3 spells CASSIRGHSNQPQHF. The DNA of the CDR3 is TGTGCCAGCTCCATCAGGGGGCATAGCAATCAGCCCCAGCATTTT.

The rearrangement joins TRBV9 to TRBJ1-1; D is unresolved. CDR1 and CDR2 from the germline V gene are SGDLS and YYNGEE. Trimming cost V 0 bases and J 1 base, with 10 bases left between them. This CDR3 contains 15 residues. The CDR3 here is CASSVGPMWNTEAFF. The CDR3 nucleotides read TGTGCCAGCAGCGTAGGGCCCATGTGGAACACTGAAGCTTTCTTT.

V and J are TRBV5-1 and TRBJ2-2; the D is unclear. This CDR3 region has 12 residues. Trimming removed 1 base from V and 8 bases from J, with 6 bases in between. The germline V gene encodes CDR1 SGHRS and CDR2 YFSETQ. The CDR3 protein is CASSLTVGELFF. The CDR3 region has the DNA TGCGCCAGCAGCTTGACAGTAGGGGAGCTGTTTTTT.

This chain uses TRBV19 with TRBJ1-5, with D possibly being TRBD1 (6 bases). V was pared by 4 bases and J by 1 base, with 8 bases between. Germline V lookup: CDR1 LNHDA, CDR2 SQIVND (reference sequence). The CDR3 length is 14 residues. DNA of the CDR3: TGTGCCAGTAGTAAGGGACACAGCAATCAGCCCCAGCATTTT. Protein product: CASSKGHSNQPQHF.

The V and J genes are TRBV9 and TRBJ2-3; 10 nucleotides match TRBD2. Germline loops: CDR1 SGDLS, CDR2 YYNGEE. This CDR3 has 16 residues. Trimming took 0 bases from V and 2 from J; bases not matched to a gene: 3. The CDR3 loop is CASSVDGLADTDTQYF. CDR3 coding DNA: TGTGCCAGCAGCGTAGATGGACTAGCGGACACAGATACGCAGTATTTT.

The V and J genes are TRBV5-1 and TRBJ1-4; D gene ambiguous. The germline gives CDR1 SGHRS, CDR2 YFSETQ. The CDR3 totals 16 residues. Between the trimmed V and J ends, which lost 7 bases and 0 bases, there was a span of 16 bases. CDR3 in amino acids: CASSSATASTNEKLFF. The CDR3 DNA reads as TGCGCCAGCTCGTCGGCTACAGCCTCAACTAATGAAAAACTGTTTTTT.

The chain recombines TRBV28 with TRBJ1-3; 7 nucleotides line up with TRBD1. The junction had 4 bases not matched to a gene; V was cut back by 8 bases and J by 0 bases. This CDR3 region has 14 residues. Germline V gene data show CDR1 as MDHEN and CDR2 as SYDVKM. For the CDR3, the DNA is TGTGCCAGCCGCAGGGGGTCCTCTGGAAACACCATATATTTT. Translating it yields CASRRGSSGNTIYF. Drawing the rest from reference TRBV28 and TRBJ1-3, the complete variable domain is DVKVTQSSRYLVKRTGEKVFLECVQDMDHENMFWYRQDPGLGLRLIYFSYDVKMKEKGDIPEGYSVSREKKERFSLILESASTNQTSMYLCASRRGSSGNTIYFGEGSWLTVV.

J is TRBJ1-1 and V is TRBV5-1; perhaps TRBD1 as D (6 bases). The length of the CDR3 is 13 residues. Germline loops: CDR1 SGHRS, CDR2 YFSETQ. V lost 2 bases, J lost 4 bases, and 9 bases lay in between. Here the CDR3 DNA reads TGCGCCAGCAGCTTAACAGGGTCCACTGAAGCTTTCTTT. Protein: CASSLTGSTEAFF. Filled out from reference TRBV5-1 and TRBJ1-1, the complete variable domain reads KAGVTQTPRYLIKTRGQQVTLSCSPISGHRSVSWYQQTPGQGLQFLFEYFSETQRNKGNFPGRFSGRQFSNSRSEMNVSTLELGDSALYLCASSLTGSTEAFFGQGTRLTVV.

The V gene is TRBV14, the J gene TRBJ2-7, with a weak D call TRBD2 (6 bases). Germline V CDR1 and CDR2: SGHDN, FVKESK. V lost 4 bases to trimming and J lost 2 bases, with 15 bases between them. The CDR3 loop spans 15 amino acids. The CDR3 here is CASSRAGGATYEQYF. The CDR3 DNA is TGTGCCAGCAGCCGAGCAGGAGGGGCAACCTACGAGCAGTACTTC.

V and J are TRBV18 and TRBJ2-7; no reliable D call. Germline assignment: CDR1 KGHSH and CDR2 LQKENI. The CDR3 length is 14 residues. Trimming pared 0 bases from V and 3 bases from J, leaving 9 bases between. The CDR3 DNA follows: TGTGCCAGCTCACCACCGTCGAAGCACTACGAGCAGTACTTC. Amino acid sequence: CASSPPSKHYEQYF.

The chain carries TRBV7-6 and TRBJ2-3, with D maybe TRBD2 (6 bases). The CDR3 is 15 amino acids. From germline, CDR1 is SGHVS and CDR2 FNYEAQ. Trimming took off 4 bases at V and 3 bases at J, with 14 bases between the two ends. The CDR3 reads CASSSPWGVTDTQYF. The CDR3 DNA sequence: TGTGCCAGCAGCTCTCCCTGGGGGGTAACAGATACGCAGTATTTT.

The V call is TRBV4-1, the J call TRBJ2-1; 8 bases map to TRBD1. The junction had 5 bases not matched to a gene; V was cut back by 3 bases and J by 1 base. Germline CDR1 MGHRA, CDR2 YSYEKL. The CDR3 contains 16 residues. The CDR3 loop reads CASSHLGQGSYNEQFF. The CDR3 DNA reads TGCGCCAGCAGCCATCTCGGACAGGGATCCTACAATGAGCAGTTCTTC.

V and J are TRBV2 and TRBJ1-2, with 7 positions matching TRBD1. J lost 4 bases, V lost 8 bases, and 4 bases had no gene match. CDR1 is SNHLY and CDR2 is FYNNEI in the germline V gene. The CDR3 loop spans 12 amino acids. The CDR3 sequence: CASQTGLYGYTF. In nucleotides, the CDR3 is TGTGCCAGCCAGACAGGGCTCTATGGCTACACCTTC.

This clone was seen only once. The CDR3 spells CASRTEQGAASTEAFF. DNA for the CDR3: TGTGCCAGCAGGACCGAACAGGGGGCTGCGAGCACTGAAGCTTTCTTT. The rearrangement links TRBV28 to TRBJ1-1; 9 nucleotides line up with TRBD1. The CDR3 spans 16 residues. The V gene's germline CDR1 is MDHEN and CDR2 SYDVKM. The ends lost 6 bases at V and 4 bases at J; junction bases unmatched: 12.

The chain's CDR3 is CASSLEQTTEAFF. The CDR3 DNA reads TGTGCCAGCAGCTTAGAACAGACCACTGAAGCTTTCTTT. The V gene is TRBV11-1, the J gene TRBJ1-1; D unclear. Trimming took 1 base from V and 4 from J, leaving 7 bases between them. The CDR3 is 13 residues long. CDR1 is SGHAT, CDR2 FQDESV, per germline (reference sequence).

J is TRBJ2-7 and V is TRBV5-6, with 11 bases fitting TRBD2. Germline-derived CDR1 and CDR2 are SGHDT and YYEEEE. V trimming: 1 base; J trimming: 1 base; junction bases outside the gene matches: 1. The CDR3 runs to 15 residues. The CDR3 sequence: CASSLLAGGSYEQYF. The CDR3 nucleotides read TGTGCCAGCAGCTTGCTAGCGGGAGGTTCCTACGAGCAGTACTTC.

This clone has just one count. The chain has TRBV19 and TRBJ2-5, with D perhaps TRBD2 (5 bases). This CDR3 contains 16 residues. V was trimmed by 4 bases and J by 2 bases, leaving 17 bases between them. Germline V lookup: CDR1 LNHDA, CDR2 SQIVND (reference sequence). In DNA form, the CDR3 reads TGTGCCAGTAGTACCTCTCGGACGGGGTTACAAGAGACCCAGTACTTC. Residues: CASSTSRTGLQETQYF.

V and J are TRBV5-1 and TRBJ2-1; D may be TRBD1 (5 bases). V dropped 0 bases and J dropped 0 bases, with 7 bases sitting between them. Germline lookup yields CDR1 SGHRS and CDR2 YFSETQ. CDR3 size: 15 residues. The CDR3 DNA reads as TGCGCCAGCAGCTTGGCAAGGGGCTCCTACAATGAGCAGTTCTTC. Amino acids: CASSLARGSYNEQFF.

The V gene is TRBV7-2, the J gene TRBJ2-1; 7 bases are a match to TRBD1. This CDR3 is 15 amino acids long. CDR1 is SGHTA, CDR2 FQGNSA, per germline. Germline trimming cut 2 bases from V and 7 bases from J; bases unmatched to any gene: 8. The CDR3: CASSLYRGGTNEQFF. The CDR3 region has the DNA TGTGCCAGCAGCTTATACAGGGGCGGTACGAATGAGCAGTTCTTC.

This clone was picked up a small number of times. The chain joins TRBV15 to TRBJ2-1, with 11 bases that match TRBD1. There are 16 residues in the CDR3. CDR1 and CDR2 from the germline V gene are LNHNV and YYDKDF (reference sequence). V was pared by 0 bases and J by 6 bases, with 4 bases of the junction left unmatched. The CDR3 region is CATSRDSGTGGNEQFF. CDR3 bases: TGTGCCACCAGCAGAGATAGTGGGACAGGGGGCAATGAGCAGTTCTTC.

The chain has TRBV6-6 and TRBJ2-7; D may be TRBD1 (6 bases). This CDR3 region has 15 residues. Germline CDR1 is MNHNY and CDR2 is SVGAGI (reference sequence). Trimming stripped 3 bases from V and 6 bases from J, with 18 bases between. DNA for the CDR3: TGTGCCAGCAGTTATTCCCGGGACAATTCCCGCGAGCAGTACTTC. Protein product: CASSYSRDNSREQYF.

The genes are TRBV2 and TRBJ2-2; 11 nucleotides match TRBD1. Germline-derived CDR1 and CDR2 are SNHLY and FYNNEI. V lost 5 bases to trimming and J lost 7 bases; unmatched junction nucleotides: 9. The CDR3 covers 16 residues. Here the CDR3 reads CASSRTGGGLVGELFF. The DNA for the CDR3 is TGTGCCAGCAGTCGGACAGGGGGCGGGTTGGTCGGGGAGCTGTTTTTT. The full variable domain, with the rest looked up from reference TRBV2 and TRBJ2-2, is EPEVTQTPSHQVTQMGQEVILRCVPISNHLYFYWYRQILGQKVEFLVSFYNNEISEKSEIFDDQFSVERPDGSNFTLKIRSTKLEDSAMYFCASSRTGGGLVGELFFGEGSRLTVL.